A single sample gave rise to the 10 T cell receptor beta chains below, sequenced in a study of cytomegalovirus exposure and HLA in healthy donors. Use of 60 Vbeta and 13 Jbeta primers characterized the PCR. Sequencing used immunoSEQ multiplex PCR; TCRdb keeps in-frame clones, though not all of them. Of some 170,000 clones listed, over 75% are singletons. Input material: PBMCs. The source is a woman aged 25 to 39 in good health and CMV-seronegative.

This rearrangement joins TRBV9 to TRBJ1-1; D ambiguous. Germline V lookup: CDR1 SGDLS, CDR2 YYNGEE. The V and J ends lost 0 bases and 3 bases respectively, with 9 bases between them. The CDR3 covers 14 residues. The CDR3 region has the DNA TGTGCCAGCAGCGTAGGCAGTTTGGACACTGAAGCTTTCTTT. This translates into CASSVGSLDTEAFF.

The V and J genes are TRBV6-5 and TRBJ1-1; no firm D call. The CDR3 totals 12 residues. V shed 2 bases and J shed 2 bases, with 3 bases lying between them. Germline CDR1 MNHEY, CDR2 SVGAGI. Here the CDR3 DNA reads TGTGCCAGCAGTTACCGTAACACTGAAGCTTTCTTT. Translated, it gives CASSYRNTEAFF.

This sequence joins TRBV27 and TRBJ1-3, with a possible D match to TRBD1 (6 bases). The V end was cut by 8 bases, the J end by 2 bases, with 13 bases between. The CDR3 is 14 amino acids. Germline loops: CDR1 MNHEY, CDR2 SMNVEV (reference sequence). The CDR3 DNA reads TGTGCCAGCGCTACCGGACAGCCTGGAAACACCATATATTTT. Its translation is CASATGQPGNTIYF.

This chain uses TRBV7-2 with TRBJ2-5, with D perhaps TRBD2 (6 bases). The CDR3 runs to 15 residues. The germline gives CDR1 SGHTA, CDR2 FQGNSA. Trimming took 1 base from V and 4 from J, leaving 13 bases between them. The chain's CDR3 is CASSLVGRRGETQYF. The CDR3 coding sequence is TGTGCCAGCAGCTTAGTTGGCAGGAGGGGAGAGACCCAGTACTTC.

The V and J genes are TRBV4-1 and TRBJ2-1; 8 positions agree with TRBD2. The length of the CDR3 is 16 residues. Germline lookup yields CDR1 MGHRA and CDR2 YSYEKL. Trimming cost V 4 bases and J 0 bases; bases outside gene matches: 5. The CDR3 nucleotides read TGCGCCAGCAGCCTAAGCGGGGGCAGCTCCTACAATGAGCAGTTCTTC. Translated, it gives CASSLSGGSSYNEQFF.

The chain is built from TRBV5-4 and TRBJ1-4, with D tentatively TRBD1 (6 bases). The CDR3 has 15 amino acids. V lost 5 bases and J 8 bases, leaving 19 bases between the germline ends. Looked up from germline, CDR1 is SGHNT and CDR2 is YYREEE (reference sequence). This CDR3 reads CASRRGGGDNEKLFF. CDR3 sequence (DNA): TGTGCCAGCAGACGGGGGGGCGGGGATAACGAAAAACTGTTTTTT.

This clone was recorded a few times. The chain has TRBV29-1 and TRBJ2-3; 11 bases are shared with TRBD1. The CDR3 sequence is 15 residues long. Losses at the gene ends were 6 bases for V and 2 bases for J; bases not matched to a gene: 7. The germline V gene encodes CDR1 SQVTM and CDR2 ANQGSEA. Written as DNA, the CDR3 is TGCAGCGTAGAACTGGGACAGGGGGACACAGATACGCAGTATTTT. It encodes CSVELGQGDTDTQYF.

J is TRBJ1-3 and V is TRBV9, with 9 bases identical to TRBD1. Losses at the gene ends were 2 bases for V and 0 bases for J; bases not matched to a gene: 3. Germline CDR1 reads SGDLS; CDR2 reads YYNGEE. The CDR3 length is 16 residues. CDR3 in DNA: TGTGCCAGCAGCGTGGGGACAGGGCCCTCTGGAAACACCATATATTTT. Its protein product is CASSVGTGPSGNTIYF.

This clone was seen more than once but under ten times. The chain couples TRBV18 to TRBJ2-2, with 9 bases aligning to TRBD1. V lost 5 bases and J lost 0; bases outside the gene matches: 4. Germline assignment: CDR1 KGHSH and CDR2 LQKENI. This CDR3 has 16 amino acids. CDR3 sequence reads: CASSTGGPTNTGELFF. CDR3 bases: TGTGCCAGCTCAACAGGGGGCCCTACGAACACCGGGGAGCTGTTTTTT.

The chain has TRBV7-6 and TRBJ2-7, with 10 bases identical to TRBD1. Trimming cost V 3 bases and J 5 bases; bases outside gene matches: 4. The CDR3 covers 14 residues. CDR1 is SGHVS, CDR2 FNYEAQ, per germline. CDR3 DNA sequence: TGTGCCAGCAGCTTGGGACAGGGGTACCACGAGCAGTACTTC. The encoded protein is CASSLGQGYHEQYF.